Detailed here is one T cell receptor (beta chain). Its target is unknown. This sample is part of a study of OX40 agonist ivuxolimab in advanced cancers. Regarding the study as a whole: Low levels of normalized T-cell clonal expansion also appeared in some nonresponders. Expanded clones were, on average, more numerous among CD8+ T cells than CD4+.

Some clones are missing from TCRdb's copy, which holds only in-frame ones; the method was immunoSEQ multiplex PCR. The table has around 30,000 clones, 86% seen once; the top ten hold roughly 29%. The clonotype was recovered from an adult with an advanced solid tumor such as melanoma, head and neck, liver or kidney cancer. Source: CD4+ or CD8+ T cells sorted from blood, taken in a trial of the OX40 agonist ivuxolimab.

CDR3 coding DNA: TGTGCCAGCAGCCCAGGGGGGGGGCGCCCAGATACGCAGTATTTT. Translating gives CASSPGGGRPDTQYF. V usage is TRBV7-6 and J usage is TRBJ2-3; D is perhaps TRBD1 or TRBD2 (7 bases each). From germline, CDR1 is SGHVS and CDR2 FNYEAQ. V was clipped by 5 bases and J by 4 bases, with 16 bases between them. CDR3 length: 15 residues.